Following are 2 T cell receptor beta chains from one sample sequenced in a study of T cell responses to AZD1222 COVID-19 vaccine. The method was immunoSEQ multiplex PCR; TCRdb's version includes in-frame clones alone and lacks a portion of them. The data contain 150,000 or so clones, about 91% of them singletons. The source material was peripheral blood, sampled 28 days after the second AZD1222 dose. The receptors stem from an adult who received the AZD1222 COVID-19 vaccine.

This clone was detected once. The CDR3 DNA reads TGTGCCAGCAGACTAGGGTTTAACGATGAGCAGTTCTTC. This codes for CASRLGFNDEQFF. The chain combines TRBV5-5 with TRBJ2-1; perhaps TRBD2 as D (5 bases). V lost 5 bases and J 8 bases, leaving 14 bases between the germline ends. The germline CDR1 and CDR2 sequences are SGHKS and YYEKEE (reference sequence). The CDR3 spans 13 residues.

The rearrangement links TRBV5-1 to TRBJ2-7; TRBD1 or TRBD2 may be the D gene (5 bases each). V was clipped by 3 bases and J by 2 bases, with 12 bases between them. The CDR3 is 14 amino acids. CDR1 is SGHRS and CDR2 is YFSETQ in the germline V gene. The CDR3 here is CASSWSGTTYEQYF. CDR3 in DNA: TGCGCCAGCAGCTGGTCAGGGACGACCTACGAGCAGTACTTC.